This TCR beta chain appears in the sequencing data of a study of blood T cell repertoires in COVID-19. Study-wide context: Sites across the United States, Italy and Spain contributed samples from acute and convalescent COVID-19. Sample material is recorded as cDNA or gDNA derived from T cells, B-cell-depleted T cells, or PBMCs.

As handled by the study authors: Nucleated cell counts were estimated from reference gene primer amplification. Using immunoSEQ multiplex PCR, the repertoire was profiled, and TCRdb retains in-frame clones only, with some absent. V and J calls and clone size are copied from that table; D and trimming were computed from the DNA. The sample lists approximately 70,000 clones, around 92% occurring once. Per the germline V gene, CDR1 is LNHDA and CDR2 is SQIVND (reference sequence). The CDR3 is 13 residues long. Trimming pared 9 bases from V and 7 bases from J, leaving 18 bases between. The specimen was peripheral blood. The chain recombines TRBV19 with TRBJ2-5; weak D call: TRBD1 (5 bases). The TCR originated in a human donor with active COVID-19. The donor label of this sample is uncertain. The DNA of the CDR3 is TGTGCCAGCCGAGACCCAGGGTTAGGGACCCAGTACTTC. Translating gives CASRDPGLGTQYF.